These T cell receptor beta chains were read from a single sample in a study of T cell responses to AZD1222 COVID-19 vaccine. Repertoires were generated with immunoSEQ multiplex PCR, while TCRdb's copy carries only in-frame clones and drops some. The sample comprises about 130,000 clones, approximately 90% of which are singletons, and 6.9% rests with the top ten. This sample comprised peripheral blood, obtained on day 0 of AZD1222 vaccination. The source of these receptors is an adult in good health. The CDR3 runs from the conserved cysteine through the conserved F or W. A D gene is named only where the DNA matches it firmly. Clone sizes are given selectively: once, few, many, or a class where the clone is expanded.

J gene: TRBJ1-2; D gene: TRBD1; clone size: -; V gene: TRBV28; CDR3 protein: CASSLAGTGDGYTF; CDR3 DNA: TGTGCCAGCAGTTTAGCCGGGACAGGGGATGGCTACACCTTC
J gene: TRBJ1-5; D gene: -; clone size: -; V gene: TRBV27; CDR3 protein: CASSSSPDISNQPQHF; CDR3 DNA: TGTGCCAGCAGTTCCTCCCCCGACATTAGCAATCAGCCCCAGCATTTT
J gene: TRBJ2-7; D gene: -; clone size: -; V gene: TRBV11-2; CDR3 protein: CASSLTRPAYEQYF; CDR3 DNA: TGTGCCAGCAGCTTAACCAGGCCGGCCTACGAGCAGTACTTC
J gene: TRBJ1-2; D gene: -; clone size: -; V gene: TRBV6-1; CDR3 protein: CASSESGRVNYGYTF; CDR3 DNA: TGTGCCAGCAGTGAAAGCGGCAGAGTGAACTATGGCTACACCTTC
J gene: TRBJ2-1; D gene: TRBD2; clone size: -; V gene: TRBV6-5; CDR3 protein: CASSLAGGRDNEQFF; CDR3 DNA: TGTGCCAGCAGCCTAGCGGGGGGAAGGGACAATGAGCAGTTCTTC
J gene: TRBJ1-6; D gene: -; clone size: -; V gene: TRBV12-3/TRBV12-4; CDR3 protein: CASSRTDSPLHF; CDR3 DNA: TGTGCCAGCAGCCGGACAGATTCACCCCTCCACTTT
J gene: TRBJ1-2; D gene: -; clone size: -; V gene: TRBV11-2; CDR3 protein: CASSQNRLGYTF; CDR3 DNA: TGTGCCAGCAGCCAAAACAGGCTTGGCTACACCTTC
J gene: TRBJ1-2; D gene: TRBD1; clone size: -; V gene: TRBV4-2; CDR3 protein: CASSQGRQGPYGYTF; CDR3 DNA: TGTGCCAGCAGCCAAGGACGACAGGGGCCCTATGGCTACACCTTC
J gene: TRBJ2-3; D gene: -; clone size: -; V gene: TRBV9; CDR3 protein: CASSVAAGASTDTQYF; CDR3 DNA: TGTGCCAGCAGCGTAGCTGCAGGGGCTAGCACAGATACGCAGTATTTT
J gene: TRBJ1-2; D gene: -; clone size: -; V gene: TRBV28; CDR3 protein: CASSLSPGPGGYTF; CDR3 DNA: TGTGCCAGCAGTTTATCCCCGGGCCCGGGGGGCTACACCTTC
J gene: TRBJ2-3; D gene: -; clone size: -; V gene: TRBV5-1; CDR3 protein: CASTLDGTMDTQYF; CDR3 DNA: TGCGCCAGCACCTTAGACGGGACGATGGATACGCAGTATTTT
J gene: TRBJ1-5; D gene: TRBD1; clone size: -; V gene: TRBV28; CDR3 protein: CASSLGQGNQPQHF; CDR3 DNA: TGTGCCAGCAGTTTGGGACAGGGAAATCAGCCCCAGCATTTT
J gene: TRBJ1-5; D gene: -; clone size: -; V gene: TRBV19; CDR3 protein: CASSIDGGLGNQPQHF; CDR3 DNA: TGTGCCAGTAGTATAGATGGGGGACTGGGCAATCAGCCCCAGCATTTT
J gene: TRBJ1-1; D gene: -; clone size: once; V gene: TRBV4-1; CDR3 protein: CASSVGQLGTEAFF; CDR3 DNA: TGCGCCAGCAGCGTGGGACAACTGGGCACTGAAGCTTTCTTT
J gene: TRBJ1-1; D gene: -; clone size: -; V gene: TRBV15; CDR3 protein: CATSTGMDGNTEAFF; CDR3 DNA: TGTGCCACCAGCACCGGAATGGACGGTAACACTGAAGCTTTCTTT
J gene: TRBJ1-4; D gene: -; clone size: once; V gene: TRBV28; CDR3 protein: CASSFPENNEKLFF; CDR3 DNA: TGTGCCAGCAGTTTTCCGGAAAATAATGAAAAACTGTTTTTT
J gene: TRBJ1-1; D gene: TRBD1; clone size: -; V gene: TRBV10-1; CDR3 protein: CASSPDRVNTEAFF; CDR3 DNA: TGCGCCAGCAGTCCGGACAGGGTGAACACTGAAGCTTTCTTT
J gene: TRBJ1-5; D gene: -; clone size: -; V gene: TRBV6-5; CDR3 protein: CASGSRPGQPQHF; CDR3 DNA: TGTGCCAGCGGGTCTCGCCCGGGGCAGCCCCAGCATTTT
J gene: TRBJ2-7; D gene: TRBD2; clone size: -; V gene: TRBV7-2; CDR3 protein: CASSFTTSGALPGQDEQYF; CDR3 DNA: TGTGCCAGCAGCTTCACGACTAGCGGGGCCCTCCCGGGGCAGGACGAGCAGTACTTC
J gene: TRBJ1-2; D gene: TRBD1; clone size: -; V gene: TRBV29-1; CDR3 protein: CSALTGAGGYTF; CDR3 DNA: TGCAGCGCCCTAACAGGGGCAGGAGGCTACACCTTC
J gene: TRBJ2-3; D gene: TRBD1; clone size: -; V gene: TRBV6-2/TRBV6-3; CDR3 protein: CASRYDRGTDTQYF; CDR3 DNA: TGTGCCAGCAGATACGACAGGGGGACAGATACGCAGTATTTT
J gene: TRBJ1-6; D gene: TRBD1; clone size: -; V gene: TRBV19; CDR3 protein: CASSAGTGVSPLHF; CDR3 DNA: TGTGCCAGTAGTGCCGGGACAGGGGTCTCACCCCTCCACTTT
J gene: TRBJ1-4; D gene: -; clone size: -; V gene: TRBV27; CDR3 protein: CASSLGGKLFF; CDR3 DNA: TGTGCCAGCAGCCTGGGTGGAAAACTGTTTTTT
J gene: TRBJ2-1; D gene: -; clone size: -; V gene: TRBV6-5; CDR3 protein: CASSYGGYGSHEQFF; CDR3 DNA: TGTGCCAGCAGTTATGGAGGGTACGGGTCCCATGAGCAGTTCTTC
J gene: TRBJ1-2; D gene: TRBD1; clone size: -; V gene: TRBV9; CDR3 protein: CASSSQSRGPNYGYTF; CDR3 DNA: TGTGCCAGCAGCTCCCAATCAAGGGGGCCTAACTATGGCTACACCTTC
J gene: TRBJ2-2; D gene: TRBD2; clone size: few; V gene: TRBV6-4; CDR3 protein: CASSDSAGGPTGELFF; CDR3 DNA: TGTGCCAGCAGTGACTCCGCGGGGGGGCCCACCGGGGAGCTGTTTTTT
J gene: TRBJ1-2; D gene: TRBD1; clone size: -; V gene: TRBV6-5; CDR3 protein: CASIPGTGGGYTF; CDR3 DNA: TGTGCCAGCATTCCCGGGACAGGGGGAGGCTACACCTTC
J gene: TRBJ2-7; D gene: TRBD1; clone size: -; V gene: TRBV4-2; CDR3 protein: CASSPQTGYEQYF; CDR3 DNA: TGTGCCAGCAGCCCCCAGACAGGGTACGAGCAGTACTTC
J gene: TRBJ1-4; D gene: -; clone size: -; V gene: TRBV27; CDR3 protein: CASSFMGSGNEKLFF; CDR3 DNA: TGTGCCAGCAGTTTCATGGGGTCGGGAAATGAAAAACTGTTTTTT
J gene: TRBJ2-2; D gene: -; clone size: -; V gene: TRBV2; CDR3 protein: CASTQGVGELFF; CDR3 DNA: TGTGCCAGCACTCAGGGTGTCGGGGAGCTGTTTTTT
J gene: TRBJ2-2; D gene: -; clone size: -; V gene: TRBV13; CDR3 protein: CASSLRQNTGELFF; CDR3 DNA: TGTGCCAGCAGCTTAAGGCAGAACACCGGGGAGCTGTTTTTT
J gene: TRBJ1-2; D gene: TRBD1; clone size: -; V gene: TRBV6-2/TRBV6-3; CDR3 protein: CASSYSSRRQGVNGYTF; CDR3 DNA: TGTGCCAGCAGTTACTCTAGCCGGAGACAGGGGGTCAATGGCTACACCTTC
J gene: TRBJ1-1; D gene: TRBD1; clone size: -; V gene: TRBV5-8; CDR3 protein: CASSYFAGTGTIMNTEAFF; CDR3 DNA: TGTGCCAGCAGCTACTTTGCGGGGACAGGGACGATCATGAACACTGAAGCTTTCTTT
J gene: TRBJ1-6; D gene: -; clone size: -; V gene: TRBV6-5; CDR3 protein: CASSFPRGGENSPLHF; CDR3 DNA: TGTGCCAGCAGTTTTCCTCGTGGGGGAGAGAATTCACCCCTCCACTTT
J gene: TRBJ2-5; D gene: -; clone size: -; V gene: TRBV9; CDR3 protein: CASSVGVRGETQYF; CDR3 DNA: TGTGCCAGCAGCGTAGGCGTTAGGGGAGAGACCCAGTACTTC
J gene: TRBJ1-1; D gene: -; clone size: -; V gene: TRBV5-5; CDR3 protein: CASSFTGDGAFF; CDR3 DNA: TGTGCCAGCAGCTTCACGGGAGACGGAGCTTTCTTT
J gene: TRBJ1-2; D gene: -; clone size: -; V gene: TRBV24-1; CDR3 protein: CATSGKGREYGYTF; CDR3 DNA: TGTGCCACCAGTGGTAAAGGTCGGGAATATGGCTACACCTTC
J gene: TRBJ1-1; D gene: -; clone size: once; V gene: TRBV6-4; CDR3 protein: CASARDGVKNTEAFF; CDR3 DNA: TGTGCCAGCGCCCGTGACGGCGTGAAGAACACTGAAGCTTTCTTT
J gene: TRBJ1-3; D gene: -; clone size: -; V gene: TRBV7-9; CDR3 protein: CASSPGVSGNTIYF; CDR3 DNA: TGTGCCAGCAGCCCGGGTGTCTCTGGAAACACCATATATTTT
J gene: TRBJ2-5; D gene: TRBD2; clone size: once; V gene: TRBV7-6; CDR3 protein: CASSPGLAGGQETQYF; CDR3 DNA: TGTGCCAGCAGCCCGGGACTAGCGGGGGGCCAAGAGACCCAGTACTTC
J gene: TRBJ1-1; D gene: -; clone size: -; V gene: TRBV19; CDR3 protein: CASRAMGTSGFSNTEAFF; CDR3 DNA: TGTGCCAGTAGGGCAATGGGCACATCGGGCTTCTCGAACACTGAAGCTTTCTTT
J gene: TRBJ2-3; D gene: TRBD2; clone size: -; V gene: TRBV9; CDR3 protein: CASSAAPISRGAADTQYF; CDR3 DNA: TGTGCCAGCAGCGCAGCCCCAATATCGCGGGGGGCCGCCGATACGCAGTATTTT
J gene: TRBJ2-1; D gene: -; clone size: -; V gene: TRBV7-2; CDR3 protein: CASSSHGYNEQFF; CDR3 DNA: TGTGCCAGCAGCTCTCATGGATACAATGAGCAGTTCTTC
J gene: TRBJ2-3; D gene: -; clone size: -; V gene: TRBV4-1; CDR3 protein: CASSQGSTSTDTQYF; CDR3 DNA: TGCGCCAGCAGCCAAGGATCAACTTCCACAGATACGCAGTATTTT
J gene: TRBJ1-2; D gene: -; clone size: -; V gene: TRBV5-6; CDR3 protein: CASSEGNYGYTF; CDR3 DNA: TGTGCCAGCTCGGAAGGGAACTATGGCTACACCTTC
J gene: TRBJ1-5; D gene: -; clone size: -; V gene: TRBV28; CDR3 protein: CASSFERGGSQPQHF; CDR3 DNA: TGTGCCAGCAGTTTCGAGAGGGGTGGTAGTCAGCCCCAGCATTTT
J gene: TRBJ1-2; D gene: -; clone size: -; V gene: TRBV30; CDR3 protein: CAWTPDRGNGYTF; CDR3 DNA: TGTGCCTGGACCCCGGACAGAGGTAATGGCTACACCTTC
J gene: TRBJ2-7; D gene: -; clone size: -; V gene: TRBV6-5; CDR3 protein: CASSPGGPPYEQYF; CDR3 DNA: TGTGCCAGCTCCCCCGGGGGGCCGCCCTACGAACAGTACTTC
J gene: TRBJ2-7; D gene: -; clone size: -; V gene: TRBV28; CDR3 protein: CASSSGTPSLYF; CDR3 DNA: TGTGCCAGCAGTTCCGGGACGCCCTCGTTATACTTC
J gene: TRBJ2-7; D gene: -; clone size: -; V gene: TRBV4-3; CDR3 protein: CASSQDSAFQSYEQYF; CDR3 DNA: TGCGCCAGCAGCCAAGATTCAGCCTTCCAGAGCTACGAGCAGTACTTC
J gene: TRBJ1-2; D gene: TRBD1; clone size: -; V gene: TRBV18; CDR3 protein: CASSPDRDYGYTF; CDR3 DNA: TGTGCCAGCTCTCCGGACAGGGACTATGGCTACACCTTC
J gene: TRBJ1-1; D gene: -; clone size: -; V gene: TRBV2; CDR3 protein: CASRAEPDTEAFF; CDR3 DNA: TGTGCCAGCAGGGCGGAGCCGGACACTGAAGCTTTCTTT
J gene: TRBJ2-5; D gene: -; clone size: -; V gene: TRBV15; CDR3 protein: CATSRDRGGQETQYF; CDR3 DNA: TGTGCCACCAGCAGAGATCGGGGAGGCCAAGAGACCCAGTACTTC
J gene: TRBJ1-1; D gene: -; clone size: -; V gene: TRBV7-2; CDR3 protein: CASSLSGWGLGNTEAFF; CDR3 DNA: TGTGCCAGCAGCTTAAGTGGTTGGGGACTTGGGAACACTGAAGCTTTCTTT